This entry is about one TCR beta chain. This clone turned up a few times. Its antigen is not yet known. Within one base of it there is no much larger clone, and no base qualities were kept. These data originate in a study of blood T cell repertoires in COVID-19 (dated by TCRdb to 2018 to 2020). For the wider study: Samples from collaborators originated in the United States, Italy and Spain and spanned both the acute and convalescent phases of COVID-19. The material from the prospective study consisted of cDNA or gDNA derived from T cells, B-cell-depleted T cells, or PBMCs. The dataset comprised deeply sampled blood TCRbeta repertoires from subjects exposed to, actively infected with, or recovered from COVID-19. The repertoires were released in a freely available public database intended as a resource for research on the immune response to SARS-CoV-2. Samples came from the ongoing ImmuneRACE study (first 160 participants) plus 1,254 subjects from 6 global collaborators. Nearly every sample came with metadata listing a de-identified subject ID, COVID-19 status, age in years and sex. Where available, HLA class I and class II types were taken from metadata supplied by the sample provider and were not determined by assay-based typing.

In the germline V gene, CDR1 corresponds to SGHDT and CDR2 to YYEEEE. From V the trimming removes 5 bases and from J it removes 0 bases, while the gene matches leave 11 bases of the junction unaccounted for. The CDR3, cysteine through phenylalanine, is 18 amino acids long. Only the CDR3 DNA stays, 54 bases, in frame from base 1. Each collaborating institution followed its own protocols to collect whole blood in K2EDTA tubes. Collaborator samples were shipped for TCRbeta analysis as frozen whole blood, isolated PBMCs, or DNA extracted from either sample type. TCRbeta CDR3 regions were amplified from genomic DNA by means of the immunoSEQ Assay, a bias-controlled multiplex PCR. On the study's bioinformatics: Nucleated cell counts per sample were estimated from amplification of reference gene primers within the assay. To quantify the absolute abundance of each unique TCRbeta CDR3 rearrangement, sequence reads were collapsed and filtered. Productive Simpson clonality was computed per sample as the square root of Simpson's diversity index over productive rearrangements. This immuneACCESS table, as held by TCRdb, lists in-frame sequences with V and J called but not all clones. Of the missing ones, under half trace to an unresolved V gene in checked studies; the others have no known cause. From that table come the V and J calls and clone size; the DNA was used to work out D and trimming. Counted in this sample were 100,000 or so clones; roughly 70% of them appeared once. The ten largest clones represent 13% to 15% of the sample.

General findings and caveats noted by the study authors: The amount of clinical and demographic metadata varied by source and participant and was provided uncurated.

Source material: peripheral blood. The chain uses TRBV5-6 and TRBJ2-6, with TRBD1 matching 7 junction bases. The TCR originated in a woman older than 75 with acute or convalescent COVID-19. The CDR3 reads CASRLTGPLSSGANVLTF. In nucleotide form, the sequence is TGTGCCAGCAGGCTGACAGGGCCACTGAGCTCTGGGGCCAACGTCCTGACTTTC.